The 20 T cell receptor beta chains in this list originate from one sample, sequenced in a study of molecular identifiers for immune sequencing clone quantification. TCRdb recomputed calls from the PCR reads with MiXCR, one row per CDR3 protein. The sample shows hundreds of thousands of distinct CDR3 sequences, roughly 21% of them seen only once. The sequenced sample was naive CD8+ T cells from blood, with Jurkat cell RNA spiked in. Subset denoted: FACS-sorted CD8+CD4-CCR7+CD45RA+ naive T cells. These receptors all come from a human donor in good health. Some libraries in this study had Jurkat cell RNA spiked in.

The sample holds a few counts of this clonotype. The gene calls are TRBV10-3 and TRBJ2-7; 10 nucleotides line up with TRBD1. The germline gives CDR1 ENHRY, CDR2 SYGVKD. V dropped 4 bases and J dropped 1; count of bases not matched to a gene: 7. The length of the CDR3 is 16 residues. CDR3 region: CAISAQRTGGSYEQYF. The CDR3 DNA reads as TGTGCCATCAGTGCTCAGAGGACAGGGGGTTCCTACGAGCAGTACTTC.

This clonotype was detected many times. V and J are TRBV5-1 and TRBJ1-3; D call uncertain. Germline V gene sequence: CDR1 SGHRS, CDR2 YFSETQ. There are 13 residues in the CDR3. V lost 6 bases to trimming and J lost 6 bases, with 13 bases between them. The CDR3 here is CASNLEGANTIYF. In DNA form, the CDR3 reads TGCGCCAGCAATTTGGAGGGAGCAAACACCATATATTTT.

This clonotype has at least ten counts. The junction and the germline gene differ at one end; a read error may be behind it. DNA for the CDR3: TGTGCCAGCAGCTCATACACGGACAGGGGGCAGGTCTTC. Protein: CASSSYTDRGQVF. The chain employs TRBV7-9 and TRBJ2-1; 11 positions agree with TRBD1. The germline CDR1 and CDR2 sequences are SEHNR and FQNEAQ (reference sequence). This CDR3 contains 13 residues.

The chain is built from TRBV20-1 and TRBJ1-3; D possibly corresponds to TRBD1 (5 bases). This CDR3 spans 10 amino acids. Per germline, CDR1 DFQATT and CDR2 SNEGSKA (reference sequence). CDR3 bases: TGCAGGCTGGAGGGGAACACCATATATTTT. The encoded protein is CRLEGNTIYF.

This clonotype was counted only a few times. This rearrangement joins TRBV5-4 to TRBJ2-7; D may match TRBD1 or TRBD2 (5 bases each). The germline CDR1 and CDR2 sequences are SGHNT and YYREEE (reference sequence). The CDR3 sequence is 15 residues long. The V gene lost 0 bases and the J gene lost 0 bases, with 10 bases spanning the gap. The CDR3, as DNA: TGTGCCAGCAGCTTGGAGGTGGGACCCTCCTACGAGCAGTACTTC. Translation: CASSLEVGPSYEQYF.

As for this clonotype: A much larger clone differs by one base, so this may be a read error. V gene TRBV27 combines with J gene TRBJ2-3; the D call may be TRBD1 or TRBD2 (5 bases each). Deletions cut 2 bases from V and 1 base from J, with 13 bases between. Germline V gives CDR1 MNHEY, CDR2 SMNVEV (reference sequence). This CDR3 region has 16 residues. This CDR3 is CASSLVRVGGTDTQYF. The CDR3 coding sequence is TGTGCCAGCAGTTTAGTACGGGTGGGGGGCACAGATACGCAGTATTTT.

About this clonotype: Given the absence of the conserved phenylalanine or tryptophan at the CDR3 end, a read error is likely. V and J are TRBV19 and TRBJ2-1, with D perhaps given as TRBD1 or TRBD2 (7 bases each). There are 16 residues in the CDR3. Trimming took 7 bases from V and 8 from J, leaving 24 bases between them. In germline, CDR1 is LNHDA, CDR2 SQIVND (reference sequence). CDR3 nucleotide sequence: TGTGCCAGTATTATGGGAGGGGGCGGCACGGTCCATGAGCAGTTCTTA. It codes for CASIMGGGGTVHEQFL.

This clonotype was counted many times. J is TRBJ1-4 and V is TRBV24-1, with D maybe TRBD1 (6 bases). CDR1 is KGHDR and CDR2 is SFDVKD in the germline V gene. The CDR3 length is 14 residues. V gave up 9 bases and J gave up 5 bases, with 15 bases separating them. The CDR3 loop is CATRTGQLNEKLFF. DNA of the CDR3: TGTGCCACCCGAACGGGACAACTGAATGAAAAACTGTTTTTT.

With regard to this clonotype: A much larger clone is a single base away; this may be a read error. The J gene is TRBJ2-7, the V gene TRBV20-1; 8 bases line up with TRBD2. CDR1 and CDR2 from the germline V gene are DFQATT and SNEGSKA (reference sequence). The CDR3 consists of 15 residues. V lost 0 bases and J lost 6; bases outside the gene matches: 10. The CDR3 sequence is CSARDRGRPTCEQYF. The CDR3, as DNA: TGCAGTGCTAGAGATCGCGGGAGGCCTACCTGCGAGCAGTACTTC.

This clonotype appeared many times. V and J are TRBV19 and TRBJ1-5; 8 nucleotides agree with TRBD1. This CDR3 has 16 residues. The trim removed 5 bases at V and 6 bases at J, leaving 12 bases unmatched. Germline values: CDR1 LNHDA, CDR2 SQIVND (reference sequence). The CDR3 sequence is CASSLFSRTGRQPQHF. The CDR3 DNA reads as TGTGCCAGTAGTCTTTTTTCCAGGACAGGGCGTCAGCCCCAGCATTTT.

This clonotype was seen only a few times. The chain joins TRBV19 to TRBJ1-6, with D hard to call. This CDR3 has 13 residues. CDR1 LNHDA and CDR2 SQIVND come from the germline V gene (reference sequence). Trimming stripped 3 bases from V and 7 bases from J, with 7 bases between. CDR3 DNA sequence: TGTGCCAGTAGTATCTCAAGCAATTCACCCCTCCACTTT. Protein sequence: CASSISSNSPLHF.

Concerning this clonotype itself: The final CDR3 position lacks the conserved phenylalanine or tryptophan, pointing to a likely read error. The chain couples TRBV29-1 to TRBJ1-1; no clear D gene. The germline V gene has CDR1 SQVTM and CDR2 ANQGSEA. The CDR3 extends over 12 amino acids. Trimming removed 6 bases from V and 4 bases from J, with 12 bases in between. This CDR3 reads CSVLGFSTEAFL. The CDR3 DNA is TGCAGCGTCCTAGGGTTTAGCACTGAAGCTTTCCTT.

This clonotype was seen a single time. Just one base apart from a much larger clone, this may be a read error. This CDR3 fails to terminate in the conserved phenylalanine or tryptophan, so it likely reflects a read error. This CDR3 is CASSFTGSVYEQYL. CDR3 in DNA: TGTGCCAGCAGTTTCACCGGGAGCGTCTACGAGCAGTACCTC. The chain couples TRBV28 to TRBJ2-7; D is perhaps TRBD2 (6 bases). This CDR3 has 14 residues. Germline loops: CDR1 MDHEN, CDR2 SYDVKM. V lost 3 bases to trimming and J lost 3 bases, with 12 bases between them.

This clonotype has more than one count but fewer than ten. The chain links TRBV4-3 to TRBJ2-5; 9 nucleotides agree with TRBD2. J gave up 5 bases and V 0 bases, and 7 bases lay outside the gene matches. The CDR3 has 16 residues. Germline V gene lookup returns CDR1 LGHNA and CDR2 YSLEER. DNA of the CDR3: TGCGCCAGCAGCCAAGATAGCGGGAGTAGAACGGAGACCCAGTACTTC. Translated: CASSQDSGSRTETQYF.

This clonotype was detected ten times or more. The V and J genes are TRBV10-3 and TRBJ2-3; D is ambiguous. CDR1 ENHRY and CDR2 SYGVKD come from the germline V gene. There are 13 residues in the CDR3. Trimming removed 3 bases at V and 10 bases at J, with 14 bases between. The CDR3 reads CAISDSPTSAQYF. The CDR3 DNA sequence: TGTGCCATCAGTGACTCTCCGACAAGTGCGCAGTATTTT.

Notes on this clonotype: A single base separates this from a much larger clone, so it may be a read error. This chain links TRBV7-9 with TRBJ2-7; D not certain. This CDR3 region has 14 residues. Germline V gene lookup returns CDR1 SEHNR and CDR2 FQNEAQ (reference sequence). Written as DNA, the CDR3 is TGTGCCAGCAGCTTAGGCCACGAGTCCTACGGGCAGTACTTC. As protein: CASSLGHESYGQYF.

Note on this clonotype: Just one base apart from a much larger clone, this may be a read error. The chain carries TRBV27 and TRBJ2-7; perhaps TRBD2 as D (6 bases). Germline-derived CDR1 and CDR2 are MNHEY and SMNVEV (reference sequence). The CDR3 runs to 16 residues. The CDR3 is CAGSILLAGSTREQYF. CDR3 sequence (DNA): TGTGCCGGCAGTATCCTCCTTGCGGGGTCGACGCGGGAGCAGTACTTC.

This clonotype was recorded at least ten times. V gene TRBV27 combines with J gene TRBJ1-1, with D uncertain. Between the trimmed V and J ends, which lost 5 bases and 4 bases, there was a span of 11 bases. The germline V gene has CDR1 MNHEY and CDR2 SMNVEV (reference sequence). The CDR3 consists of 13 residues. The CDR3: CASSINFRTEAFF. The CDR3 DNA follows: TGTGCCAGCAGTATAAACTTCCGCACTGAAGCTTTCTTT.

This clonotype showed up many times. The genes are TRBV6-1 and TRBJ1-3; possibly TRBD1 for D (5 bases). Germline V gene sequence: CDR1 MNHNS, CDR2 SASEGT. This CDR3 region has 16 residues. V lost 1 base to trimming and J lost 3 bases, with 13 bases between them. For the CDR3, the DNA is TGTGCCAGCAGTGAAGAGGCAGGGCGGTATGGAAACACCATATATTTT. This sequence encodes CASSEEAGRYGNTIYF.

The chain uses TRBV11-3 and TRBJ2-5, with D possibly called TRBD1 or TRBD2 (5 bases each). Germline CDR1 and CDR2: SGHNT and YENEEA. V lost 4 bases, J lost 3 bases, and 9 bases lay in between. The CDR3 consists of 13 residues. For the CDR3, the DNA is TGTGCCAGCAGCTCAGGGAGTGAAGAGACCCAGTACTTC. Its protein product is CASSSGSEETQYF.